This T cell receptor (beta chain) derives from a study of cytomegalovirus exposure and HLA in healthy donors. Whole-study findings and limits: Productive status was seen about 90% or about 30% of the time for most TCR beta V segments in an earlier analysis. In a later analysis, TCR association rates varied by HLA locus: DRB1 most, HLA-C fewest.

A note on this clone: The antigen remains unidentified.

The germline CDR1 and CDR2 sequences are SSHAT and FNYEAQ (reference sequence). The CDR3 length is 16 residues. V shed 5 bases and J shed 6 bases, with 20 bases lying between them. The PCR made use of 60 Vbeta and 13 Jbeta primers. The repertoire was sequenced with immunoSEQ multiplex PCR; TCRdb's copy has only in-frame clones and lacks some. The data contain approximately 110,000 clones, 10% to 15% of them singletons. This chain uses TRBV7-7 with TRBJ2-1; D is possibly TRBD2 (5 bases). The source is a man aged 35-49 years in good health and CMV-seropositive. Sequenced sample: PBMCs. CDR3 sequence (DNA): TGTGCCAGCAGCCCCTCAGCTGGTAGCGCGTTCAATGAGCAGTTCTTC. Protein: CASSPSAGSAFNEQFF.